This T cell receptor beta chain was found in a study of cytomegalovirus exposure and HLA in healthy donors. There are 15 residues in the CDR3. Data came from immunoSEQ multiplex PCR; TCRdb stores just in-frame clones and leaves some out. In the table there are 40,000 to 60,000 clones, 90% to 95% of which are singletons. The sequenced sample was PBMCs. The rearrangement joins TRBV21-1 to TRBJ2-3; TRBD1 is taken as the D call from the table, unchecked against the DNA. TRBV21-1 is a recognized pseudogene. This TCR derives from a woman between 18 and 29 years old in good health and CMV-seropositive. The CDR3 protein is CASILGRPDTDTQYF. CDR3 sequence (DNA): TGTGCCAGCATCCTGGGGCGCCCCGACACAGATACGCAGTATTTT.